The 13 T cell receptor beta chains given below trace back to one sample, sequenced in a study of T cell repertoires in cytomegalovirus infection. What these receptors recognize is not known. MiXCR, run by TCRdb on the reads, gives a single entry per CDR3 protein. The sample has about 71,000 distinct CDR3 sequences, about 20% seen once. Specimen: CD8+ T cells from cultured PBMCs, collected from culture after CMV antigen stimulation. These receptors were taken from a human donor in good health (CMV status not recorded). Some clones in this sample may be carry-over from other donors' samples.

This clonotype occurred a few times. The CDR3 protein is CASSLTAYSYEQYF. The CDR3 DNA is TGTGCCAGCAGCTTAACGGCTTACTCCTACGAGCAGTACTTC. The rearrangement joins TRBV7-2 to TRBJ2-7; no reliable D call. The V and J ends lost 2 bases and 0 bases respectively, with 8 bases between them. This CDR3 is 14 amino acids long. Germline CDR1 reads SGHTA; CDR2 reads FQGNSA.

This clonotype was counted between two and nine times. The chain employs TRBV7-6 and TRBJ2-3; no clear D gene. CDR1 SGHVS and CDR2 FNYEAQ come from the germline V gene. This CDR3 region has 15 residues. V lost 5 bases to trimming and J lost 2 bases, with 14 bases between them. CDR3 loop: CASSPRPKVTDTQYF. The CDR3 bases are TGTGCCAGCAGCCCCCGACCCAAGGTCACAGATACGCAGTATTTT.

This chain joins TRBV7-2 and TRBJ1-2; D is perhaps TRBD1 (6 bases). Germline assignment: CDR1 SGHTA and CDR2 FQGNSA. The CDR3 contains 15 residues. Between the trimmed V and J ends, which lost 4 bases and 4 bases, there was a span of 16 bases. The CDR3 bases are TGTGCCAGCAGCTCATCGGACAGCCCCCTCTATGGCTACACCTTC. Its translation is CASSSSDSPLYGYTF.

The chain combines TRBV6-2 or TRBV6-3 with TRBJ2-5; 8 bases are a match to TRBD2. J gave up 0 bases and V 5 bases, and 11 bases lay outside the gene matches. Germline V gene data show CDR1 as MNHEY and CDR2 as SVGEGT. This CDR3 has 17 residues. The CDR3 region is CASSQLGGGRYQETQYF. The CDR3 bases are TGTGCCAGCAGTCAGCTTGGTGGCGGGAGGTACCAAGAGACCCAGTACTTC.

This clonotype was observed a handful of times. This chain connects TRBV10-3 to TRBJ2-4; D ambiguous. CDR1 ENHRY and CDR2 SYGVKD come from the germline V gene. This CDR3 comprises 17 residues. V was pared by 1 base and J by 0 bases, with 13 bases between. CDR3 in amino acids: CAISEWDPLPAKNIQYF. CDR3 DNA: TGTGCCATCAGTGAGTGGGATCCTTTACCAGCCAAAAACATTCAGTACTTC.

This clonotype was detected ten times or more. This sequence joins TRBV4-3 and TRBJ2-1, with TRBD2 matching over 12 bases. The germline V gene has CDR1 LGHNA and CDR2 YSLEER. This CDR3 spans 17 amino acids. The ends lost 1 base at V and 2 bases at J; junction bases unmatched: 3. The CDR3 coding sequence is TGCGCCAGCAGCCAAGGTCTAGCGGGGGGGCCCTACAATGAGCAGTTCTTC. Its protein is CASSQGLAGGPYNEQFF.

This clonotype appeared a few times. The CDR3 reads CASSVASTDTQYF. The DNA for the CDR3 is TGCGCCAGCAGCGTCGCTAGCACAGATACGCAGTATTTT. The V and J genes are TRBV4-1 and TRBJ2-3; D ambiguous. Between the trimmed V and J ends, which lost 5 bases and 0 bases, there was a span of 6 bases. This CDR3 comprises 13 residues. Germline V gene sequence: CDR1 MGHRA, CDR2 YSYEKL.

This chain joins TRBV12-3 or TRBV12-4 and TRBJ2-7, with 8 bases fitting TRBD1. V was pared by 5 bases and J by 3 bases, with 9 bases of the junction left unmatched. The CDR3 totals 15 residues. CDR3: CASSLDRGPYYEQYF. CDR3 nucleotide sequence: TGTGCCAGCAGTCTTGACAGGGGACCTTACTACGAGCAGTACTTC.

This clonotype was observed a handful of times. The J gene is TRBJ1-2, the V gene TRBV9; D call uncertain. Germline V lookup: CDR1 SGDLS, CDR2 YYNGEE. The V end was cut by 1 base, the J end by 5 bases, with 9 bases between. CDR3 length: 13 residues. DNA for the CDR3: TGTGCCAGCAGCGTAATTACCGAATATGGCTACACCTTC. Protein sequence: CASSVITEYGYTF.

The chain has TRBV27 and TRBJ1-2; D is unresolved. This CDR3 is built from 13 residues. V was cut by 5 bases and J by 5 bases, with 12 bases left in between. Germline lookup yields CDR1 MNHEY and CDR2 SMNVEV (reference sequence). CDR3 sequence reads: CASSPGQAYGYTF. The CDR3 coding sequence is TGTGCCAGCAGTCCTGGCCAAGCTTATGGCTACACCTTC.

This clonotype was found a few times. The rearrangement joins TRBV4-1 to TRBJ2-7; TRBD1 matches 9 bases. The CDR3 consists of 15 residues. Unmatched junction bases numbered 8, after V lost 3 bases and J lost 5 bases. The germline V gene has CDR1 MGHRA and CDR2 YSYEKL. CDR3 DNA: TGCGCCAGCAGCCATTTGGGACAGGGTAAAGACGAGCAGTACTTC. Protein: CASSHLGQGKDEQYF.

The chain combines TRBV6-2 or TRBV6-3 with TRBJ2-3; tentatively, D is TRBD2 (6 bases). The CDR3 sequence is 17 residues long. Per germline, CDR1 MNHEY and CDR2 SVGEGT. Trimming removed 4 bases at V and 6 bases at J, with 23 bases between. The chain's CDR3 is CASSSFSLAYGEDTQYF. The CDR3 nucleotides are TGTGCCAGCAGTTCCTTTTCACTAGCTTACGGAGAGGATACGCAGTATTTT.

This clonotype was detected a few times. The V gene is TRBV7-8, the J gene TRBJ2-2, with TRBD2 matching over 7 bases. The CDR3 length is 13 residues. Germline CDR1 is SGHVS and CDR2 is FQNEAQ. This CDR3 is CAAPLAFTGELFF. The CDR3 bases are TGTGCGGCGCCACTAGCGTTCACCGGGGAGCTGTTTTTT.